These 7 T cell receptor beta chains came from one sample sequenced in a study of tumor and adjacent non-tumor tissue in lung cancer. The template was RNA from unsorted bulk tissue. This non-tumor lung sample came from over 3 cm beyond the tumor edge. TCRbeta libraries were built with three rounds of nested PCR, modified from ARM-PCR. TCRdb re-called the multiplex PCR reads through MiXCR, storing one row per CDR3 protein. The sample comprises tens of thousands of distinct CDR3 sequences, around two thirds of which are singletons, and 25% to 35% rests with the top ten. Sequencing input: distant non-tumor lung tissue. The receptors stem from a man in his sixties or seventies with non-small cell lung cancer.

The CDR3 reads CASSLAVSGFSNEQFF. CDR3 nucleotide sequence: TGCGCCAGCAGCTTGGCCGTTAGCGGGTTCTCCAATGAGCAGTTCTTC. The chain is built from TRBV5-1 and TRBJ2-1, with TRBD2 matching 7 bases. CDR3 length: 16 residues. Germline CDR1 SGHRS, CDR2 YFSETQ. J gave up 6 bases and V 0 bases, and 9 bases lay outside the gene matches.

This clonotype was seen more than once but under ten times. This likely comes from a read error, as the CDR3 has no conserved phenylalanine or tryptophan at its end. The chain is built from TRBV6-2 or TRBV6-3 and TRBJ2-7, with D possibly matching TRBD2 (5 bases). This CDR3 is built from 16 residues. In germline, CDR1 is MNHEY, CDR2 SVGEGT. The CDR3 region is CANSFSEGRGSYEQYL. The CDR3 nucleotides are TGTGCCAACAGTTTCTCCGAGGGTCGGGGTTCCTACGAGCAGTACCTC.

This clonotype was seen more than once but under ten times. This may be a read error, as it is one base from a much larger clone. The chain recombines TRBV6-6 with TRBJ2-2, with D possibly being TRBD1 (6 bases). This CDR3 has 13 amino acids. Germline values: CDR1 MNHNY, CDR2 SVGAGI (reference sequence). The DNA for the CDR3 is TGTGCCAGCAGCTTCACAGGGACCGGGGAGCTGTATTTT. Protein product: CASSFTGTGELYF.

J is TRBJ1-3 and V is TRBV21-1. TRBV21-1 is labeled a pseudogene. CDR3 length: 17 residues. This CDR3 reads CDSSKSAAQSSGYTIYF. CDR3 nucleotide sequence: TGTGACAGCAGCAAATCGGCAGCCCAAAGCTCTGGATACACCATATATTTT.

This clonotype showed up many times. CDR3 sequence reads: CASRQGALFTDTQYF. CDR3 DNA sequence: TGTGCCAGCAGACAGGGGGCTCTGTTCACAGATACGCAGTATTTT. The V gene is TRBV6-5, the J gene TRBJ2-3; 9 bases map to TRBD1. The CDR3 is made up of 15 amino acids. CDR1 is MNHEY, CDR2 SVGAGI, per germline. Trimming cost V 6 bases and J 2 bases; bases outside gene matches: 6.

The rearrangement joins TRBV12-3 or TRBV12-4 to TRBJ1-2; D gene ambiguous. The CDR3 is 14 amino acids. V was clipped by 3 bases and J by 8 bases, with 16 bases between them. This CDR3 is CASSFVPNVGGYTF. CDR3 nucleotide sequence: TGTGCCAGCAGTTTTGTCCCGAACGTGGGAGGCTACACCTTC.

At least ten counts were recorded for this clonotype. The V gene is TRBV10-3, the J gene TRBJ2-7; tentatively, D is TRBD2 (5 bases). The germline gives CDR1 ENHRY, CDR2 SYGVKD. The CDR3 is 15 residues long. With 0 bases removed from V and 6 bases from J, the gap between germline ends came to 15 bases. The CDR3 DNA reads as TGTGCCATCAGTGAGTCCGGCGGTTCGAGCGGCGAGCAGTACTTC. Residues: CAISESGGSSGEQYF.